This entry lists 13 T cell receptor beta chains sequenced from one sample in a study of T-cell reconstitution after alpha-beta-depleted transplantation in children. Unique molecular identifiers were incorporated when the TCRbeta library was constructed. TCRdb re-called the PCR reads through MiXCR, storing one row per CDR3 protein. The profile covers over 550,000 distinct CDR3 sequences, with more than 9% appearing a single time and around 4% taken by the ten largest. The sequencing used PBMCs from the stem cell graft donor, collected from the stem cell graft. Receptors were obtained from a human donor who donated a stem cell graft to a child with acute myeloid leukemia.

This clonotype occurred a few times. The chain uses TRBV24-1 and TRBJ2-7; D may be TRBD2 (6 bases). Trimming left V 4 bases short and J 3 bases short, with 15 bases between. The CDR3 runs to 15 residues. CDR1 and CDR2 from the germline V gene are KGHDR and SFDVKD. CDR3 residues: CATSDPEEGNYEQYF. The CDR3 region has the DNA TGTGCCACCAGTGACCCAGAGGAGGGGAACTACGAGCAGTACTTC.

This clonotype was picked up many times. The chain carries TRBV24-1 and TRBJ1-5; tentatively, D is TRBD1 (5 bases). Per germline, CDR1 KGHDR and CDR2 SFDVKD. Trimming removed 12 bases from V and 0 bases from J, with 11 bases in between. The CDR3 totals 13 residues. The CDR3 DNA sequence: TGTGCCGACAGTAGAGATAGCAATCAGCCCCAGCATTTT. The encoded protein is CADSRDSNQPQHF.

The CDR3 spells CASSQRTSGVSTDTQYF. CDR3 sequence (DNA): TGTGCCAGCAGCCAACGCACTAGCGGCGTTAGCACAGATACGCAGTATTTT. The chain uses TRBV3-1 and TRBJ2-3, with 8 bases lining up with TRBD2. This CDR3 spans 17 amino acids. The germline gives CDR1 LGHDT, CDR2 YNNKEL (reference sequence). J gave up 0 bases and V 2 bases, and 7 bases lay outside the gene matches.

The CDR3: CASSHDPTASRGETQYF. The CDR3 nucleotides read TGCGCCAGCAGCCACGATCCCACCGCGTCGCGCGGAGAGACCCAGTACTTC. This chain links TRBV4-3 with TRBJ2-5; no definite D call. The CDR3 is 17 residues long. The ends were cut back, 3 bases at V and 4 bases at J, with 21 bases in the middle. The germline V gene encodes CDR1 LGHNA and CDR2 YSLEER.

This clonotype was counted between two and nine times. The CDR3 reads CASSPYPPGQLNTGELFF. As DNA, the CDR3 is TGTGCCAGCAGCCCGTACCCTCCGGGACAGCTGAACACCGGGGAGCTGTTTTTT. This chain connects TRBV14 to TRBJ2-2, with 7 bases aligning to TRBD1. The germline CDR1 and CDR2 sequences are SGHDN and FVKESK. V dropped 4 bases and J dropped 1; count of bases not matched to a gene: 12. The CDR3 totals 18 residues.

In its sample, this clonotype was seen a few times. The CDR3 here is CASSLPLGQVLNYNEQFF. The CDR3, as DNA: TGCGCCAGCAGCCTCCCCCTGGGACAGGTGCTAAATTACAATGAGCAGTTCTTC. J is TRBJ2-1 and V is TRBV5-1; TRBD1 aligns across 8 bases. The CDR3 spans 18 residues. Germline V gives CDR1 SGHRS, CDR2 YFSETQ. J gave up 4 bases and V 4 bases, and 16 bases lay outside the gene matches.

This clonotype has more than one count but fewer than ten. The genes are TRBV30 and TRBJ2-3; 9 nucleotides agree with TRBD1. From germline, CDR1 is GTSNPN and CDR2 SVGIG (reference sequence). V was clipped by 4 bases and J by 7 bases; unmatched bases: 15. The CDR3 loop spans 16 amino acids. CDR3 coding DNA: TGTGCCTGGACGGACAGGGGCTACCGCAGTATGAATACGCAGTATTTT. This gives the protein CAWTDRGYRSMNTQYF. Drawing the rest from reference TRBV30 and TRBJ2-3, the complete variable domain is SQTIHQWPATLVQPVGSPLSLECTVEGTSNPNLYWYRQAAGRGLQLLFYSVGIGQISSEVPQNLSASRPQDRQFILSSKKLLLSDSGFYLCAWTDRGYRSMNTQYFGPGTRLTVL.

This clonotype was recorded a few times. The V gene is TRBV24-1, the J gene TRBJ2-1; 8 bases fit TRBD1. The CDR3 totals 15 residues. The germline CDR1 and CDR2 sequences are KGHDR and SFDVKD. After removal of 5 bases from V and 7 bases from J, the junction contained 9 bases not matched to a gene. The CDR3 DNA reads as TGTGCCACCAGTGTGGTGCAGGGGGCACGGAATGAGCAGTTCTTC. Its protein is CATSVVQGARNEQFF.

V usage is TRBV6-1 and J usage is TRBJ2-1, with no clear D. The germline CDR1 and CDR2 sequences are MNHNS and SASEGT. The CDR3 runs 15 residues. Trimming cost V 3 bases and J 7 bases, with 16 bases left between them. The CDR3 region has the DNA TGTGCCAGCAGTGATGTACAGTTTAAGTGGAATGAGCAGTTCTTC. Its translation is CASSDVQFKWNEQFF.

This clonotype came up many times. The CDR3 nucleotides read TGTGCCATCAGTGATTTTGGAGAGAGCTCCTACAATGAGCAGTTCTTC. Its translation is CAISDFGESSYNEQFF. This chain links TRBV10-3 with TRBJ2-1; D gene unclear. With 3 bases removed from V and 0 bases from J, the gap between germline ends came to 12 bases. CDR1 is ENHRY, CDR2 SYGVKD, per germline. The CDR3 covers 16 residues.

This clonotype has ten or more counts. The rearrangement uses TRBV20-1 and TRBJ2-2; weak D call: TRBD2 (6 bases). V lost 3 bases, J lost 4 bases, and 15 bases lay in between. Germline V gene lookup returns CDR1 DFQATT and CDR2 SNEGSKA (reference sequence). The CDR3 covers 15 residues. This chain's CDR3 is CSASFSGAVTGELFF. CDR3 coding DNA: TGCAGTGCTAGCTTTAGCGGAGCGGTCACCGGGGAGCTGTTTTTT.

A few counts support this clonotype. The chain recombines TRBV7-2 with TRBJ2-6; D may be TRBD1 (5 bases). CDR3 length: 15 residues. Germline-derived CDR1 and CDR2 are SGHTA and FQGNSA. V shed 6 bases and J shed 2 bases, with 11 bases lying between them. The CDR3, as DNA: TGTGCCAGCAGTCCAGGGATTGCTGGGGCCAACGTCCTGACTTTC. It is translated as CASSPGIAGANVLTF.

DNA of the CDR3: TGTGCCACCAGCAGACCGGGACAGGGAGGGAGAGAGCAGTACTTC. Translated: CATSRPGQGGREQYF. This chain joins TRBV15 and TRBJ2-7; 9 nucleotides line up with TRBD1. Germline CDR1 LNHNV, CDR2 YYDKDF (reference sequence). The CDR3 sequence is 15 residues long. Unmatched junction bases numbered 9, after V lost 2 bases and J lost 7 bases.